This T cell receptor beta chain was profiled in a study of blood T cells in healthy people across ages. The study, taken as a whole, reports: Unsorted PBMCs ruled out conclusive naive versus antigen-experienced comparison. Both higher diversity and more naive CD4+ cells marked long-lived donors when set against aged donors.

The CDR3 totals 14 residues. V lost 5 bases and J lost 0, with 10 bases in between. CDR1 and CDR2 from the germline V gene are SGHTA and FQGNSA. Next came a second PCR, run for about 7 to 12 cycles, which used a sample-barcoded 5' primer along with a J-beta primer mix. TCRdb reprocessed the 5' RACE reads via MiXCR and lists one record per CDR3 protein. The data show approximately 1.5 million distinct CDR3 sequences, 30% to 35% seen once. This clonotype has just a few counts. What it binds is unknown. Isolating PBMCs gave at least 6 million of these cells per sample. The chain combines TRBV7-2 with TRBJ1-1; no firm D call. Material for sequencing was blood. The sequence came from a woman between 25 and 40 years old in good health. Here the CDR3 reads CASSPLRVNTEAFF. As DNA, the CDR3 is TGTGCCAGCAGCCCCCTGAGGGTGAACACTGAAGCTTTCTTT.